Below are 29 T cell receptor beta chains sequenced from a single sample in a study of cytomegalovirus exposure and HLA in healthy donors. Amplification used 60 Vbeta primers and 13 Jbeta primers. Using immunoSEQ multiplex PCR, the repertoire was profiled, and TCRdb retains in-frame clones only, with some absent. The sample includes approximately 76,000 clones, roughly 64% seen only once; the top ten take 5% to 6%. Sample: PBMCs. Source of these receptors: a man aged 25 to 40 in good health and CMV-seropositive.

The CDR3 bases are TGTGCCAGCAGAGCTACTAGCGGGAGCTACAATGAGCAGTTCTTC. Its translation: CASRATSGSYNEQFF. The V gene is TRBV2, the J gene TRBJ2-1; 11 bases are a match to TRBD2. The germline CDR1 and CDR2 sequences are SNHLY and FYNNEI. The J segment lost 3 bases and the V segment lost 6 bases, leaving 4 bases of the junction unmatched. CDR3 length: 15 residues.

The gene calls are TRBV12-5 and TRBJ2-7; TRBD1 agrees at 9 bases. V lost 1 base to trimming and J lost 0 bases; unmatched junction nucleotides: 1. CDR3 length: 15 residues. CDR1 is LGHNT, CDR2 FRNRAP, per germline. CDR3: CASGLGDRASYEQYF. The CDR3 DNA reads as TGTGCTAGTGGTTTGGGGGACAGGGCCTCCTACGAGCAGTACTTC.

This clone was detected only a few times. The chain recombines TRBV11-2 with TRBJ2-1; 11 nucleotides match TRBD2. Germline CDR1 SGHAT, CDR2 FQNNGV. The V segment lost 5 bases and the J segment 6 bases; nucleotides outside the gene matches: 6. This CDR3 comprises 15 residues. CDR3 protein: CASSDLAGGFNEQFF. The CDR3 DNA reads TGTGCCAGCAGCGACCTAGCGGGGGGCTTCAATGAGCAGTTCTTC.

The sample holds one count of this clone. The chain is built from TRBV6-5 and TRBJ1-1; unclear D gene. The V end was cut by 2 bases, the J end by 10 bases, with 14 bases between. The CDR3 spans 13 residues. Germline lookup yields CDR1 MNHEY and CDR2 SVGAGI. The chain's CDR3 is CASSYETMGRAFF. CDR3 nucleotides: TGTGCCAGCAGTTACGAGACAATGGGGAGAGCTTTCTTT.

The chain joins TRBV12-5 to TRBJ1-3; D ambiguous. The CDR3 length is 16 residues. Trimming stripped 0 bases from V and 2 bases from J, with 11 bases between. CDR1 LGHNT and CDR2 FRNRAP come from the germline V gene. CDR3 loop: CASGLVLREAGNTIYF. The CDR3 DNA reads as TGTGCTAGTGGTTTGGTGTTGAGGGAGGCTGGAAACACCATATATTTT.

The rearrangement joins TRBV5-5 to TRBJ2-2; TRBD1 aligns across 9 bases. This CDR3 contains 15 residues. Unmatched junction bases numbered 7, after V lost 4 bases and J lost 6 bases. From germline, CDR1 is SGHKS and CDR2 YYEKEE (reference sequence). CDR3 loop: CASSPTGGMAGELFF. DNA for the CDR3: TGTGCCAGCAGCCCCACAGGGGGCATGGCCGGGGAGCTGTTTTTT.

This clone was seen a handful of times. The chain joins TRBV27 to TRBJ2-2; D possibly corresponds to TRBD1 (5 bases). Trimming stripped 11 bases from V and 8 bases from J, with 15 bases between. CDR1 and CDR2 (germline): MNHEY, SMNVEV (reference sequence). The CDR3 is made up of 12 amino acids. The CDR3, as DNA: TGTGCCGCTTGGGGCCCAGGGGGGGAGCTGTTTTTT. It encodes CAAWGPGGELFF.

The chain joins TRBV28 to TRBJ2-7; 11 bases align to TRBD2. CDR3 length: 17 residues. Losses at the gene ends were 2 bases for V and 4 bases for J; bases not matched to a gene: 10. Germline CDR1 reads MDHEN; CDR2 reads SYDVKM. DNA of the CDR3: TGTGCCAGCAGTTTAAGGGTTGCGGGACTAGCGGTGTACGAGCAGTACTTC. This sequence encodes CASSLRVAGLAVYEQYF. The full variable domain, its missing parts supplied by reference TRBV28 and TRBJ2-7, is DVKVTQSSRYLVKRTGEKVFLECVQDMDHENMFWYRQDPGLGLRLIYFSYDVKMKEKGDIPEGYSVSREKKERFSLILESASTNQTSMYLCASSLRVAGLAVYEQYFGPGTRLTVT.

This clone occurred a few times. The chain employs TRBV6-5 and TRBJ2-5, with 11 bases aligning to TRBD1. The junction had 5 bases not matched to a gene; V was cut back by 0 bases and J by 5 bases. The V gene's germline CDR1 is MNHEY and CDR2 SVGAGI. The CDR3 extends over 16 amino acids. The CDR3 protein is CASSYSWDRGLETQYF. The CDR3 bases are TGTGCCAGCAGTTACTCTTGGGACAGGGGGTTGGAGACCCAGTACTTC.

The V call is TRBV11-3, the J call TRBJ2-3, with D unclear. V was cut by 1 base and J by 6 bases, with 5 bases left in between. The CDR3 extends over 12 amino acids. CDR1 is SGHNT, CDR2 YENEEA, per germline. The CDR3: CASSLAGDTQYF. Here the CDR3 DNA reads TGTGCCAGCAGCTTAGCCGGGGATACGCAGTATTTT. Full variable domain (rest looked up from reference TRBV11-3 and TRBJ2-3): EAGVVQSPRYKIIEKKQPVAFWCNPISGHNTLYWYLQNLGQGPELLIRYENEEAVDDSQLPKDRFSAERLKGVDSTLKIQPAELGDSAVYLCASSLAGDTQYFGPGTRLTVL.

The gene calls are TRBV30 and TRBJ1-1; no firm D call. There are 12 residues in the CDR3. Germline CDR1 is GTSNPN and CDR2 is SVGIG (reference sequence). The germline V and J ends were trimmed by 0 bases and 6 bases, with 8 bases remaining between them. CDR3 protein: CAWSVERSEAFF. CDR3 nucleotide sequence: TGTGCCTGGAGTGTAGAGCGGTCTGAAGCTTTCTTT.

This chain connects TRBV2 to TRBJ2-2; 7 positions match TRBD1. CDR1 and CDR2 (germline): SNHLY, FYNNEI. The V and J ends lost 5 bases and 4 bases, in that order; junction bases with no gene match: 7. There are 15 residues in the CDR3. CDR3 sequence reads: CASSPQGFTTGELFF. CDR3 bases: TGTGCCAGCAGTCCACAGGGGTTTACCACCGGGGAGCTGTTTTTT.

V gene TRBV7-2 combines with J gene TRBJ2-7; TRBD2 matches 7 bases. The J call may be wrong; the DNA end is better matched by TRBJ2-5. This CDR3 is 14 amino acids long. The germline V gene has CDR1 SGHTA and CDR2 FQGNSA. The DNA for the CDR3 is TGTGCCAGCAGCGGCCAAAAGGGAGGGTGGACCCAGTACTTC. It codes for CASSGQKGGWTQYF.

J is TRBJ2-7 and V is TRBV13, with D tentatively TRBD1 (6 bases). Trimming cost V 1 base and J 1 base, with 14 bases left between them. Germline V gives CDR1 PRHDT, CDR2 FYEKMQ (reference sequence). There are 16 residues in the CDR3. The CDR3 sequence: CASSLVLTGSSYEQYF. DNA of the CDR3: TGTGCCAGCAGCTTAGTTTTGACAGGCTCATCCTACGAGCAGTACTTC.

The chain combines TRBV5-1 with TRBJ2-5; 7 nucleotides agree with TRBD2. CDR3 length: 17 amino acids. V lost 4 bases to trimming and J lost 1 base; unmatched junction nucleotides: 13. Germline lookup yields CDR1 SGHRS and CDR2 YFSETQ. This CDR3 is CASSLNPPAGIQETQYF. The CDR3 nucleotides are TGCGCCAGCAGCCTTAACCCCCCAGCGGGGATCCAAGAGACCCAGTACTTC.

This clone appeared a single time. This sequence joins TRBV7-3 and TRBJ2-3; 7 bases are shared with TRBD1. CDR3 length: 17 residues. V lost 5 bases to trimming and J lost 5 bases; unmatched junction nucleotides: 16. Germline CDR1 and CDR2: SGHTA and FQGTGA. CDR3 in DNA: TGTGCCAGCAGCCTGGGACAGTCCGGGCCGAGGTTAGATACGCAGTATTTT. Its protein product is CASSLGQSGPRLDTQYF.

In its sample, this clone was seen a few times. The chain couples TRBV5-4 to TRBJ2-3; 7 nucleotides align to TRBD2. CDR3 size: 16 residues. V was pared by 7 bases and J by 2 bases, with 13 bases of the junction left unmatched. Germline V lookup: CDR1 SGHNT, CDR2 YYREEE (reference sequence). The CDR3 DNA is TGTGCCAGCGGTAAAGAGCTAGCGGACAACACAGATACGCAGTATTTT. The encoded protein is CASGKELADNTDTQYF.

The chain uses TRBV11-2 and TRBJ1-2, with no clear D. The ends were cut back, 6 bases at V and 8 bases at J, with 16 bases in the middle. The CDR3 extends over 13 amino acids. Germline V gene lookup returns CDR1 SGHAT and CDR2 FQNNGV. The CDR3 DNA reads as TGTGCCAGCAGAGAGTGGAGGGTAGAGGGCTACACCTTC. Its translation is CASREWRVEGYTF.

The chain links TRBV10-3 to TRBJ2-3; D perhaps matches TRBD2 (6 bases). Germline lookup yields CDR1 ENHRY and CDR2 SYGVKD. The CDR3 totals 11 residues. V was pared by 4 bases and J by 15 bases, with 14 bases between. In DNA form, the CDR3 reads TGTGCCATCAGTGCCCCCCGGGACTTATATTTT. It translates to CAISAPRDLYF.

The J gene is TRBJ2-5, the V gene TRBV10-3, with D tentatively TRBD2 (6 bases). Germline loops: CDR1 ENHRY, CDR2 SYGVKD. The CDR3 extends over 15 amino acids. Trimming took 6 bases from V and 5 from J, leaving 19 bases between them. CDR3 nucleotides: TGTGCCATCAGAGATGGGACTGCCCGGGAGGAGACCCAGTACTTC. Translation: CAIRDGTAREETQYF.

This clone was observed a few times. The chain couples TRBV5-1 to TRBJ2-1; 15 bases match TRBD2. The CDR3 is 15 amino acids. Trimming at V came to 4 bases and at J to 7 bases, leaving 3 bases not matched to a gene. CDR1 is SGHRS, CDR2 YFSETQ, per germline. The CDR3 bases are TGCGCCAGCAGCAGGACTAGCGGGGGGGCTAATGAGCAGTTCTTC. Translated, it gives CASSRTSGGANEQFF.

In its sample, this clone was seen once. V is TRBV7-9 and J is TRBJ1-2; TRBD1 agrees at 7 bases. V was clipped by 2 bases and J by 6 bases; unmatched bases: 6. Germline V gene lookup returns CDR1 SEHNR and CDR2 FQNEAQ (reference sequence). This CDR3 spans 14 amino acids. Here the CDR3 reads CASSLLGQDDGYTF. The CDR3 coding sequence is TGTGCCAGCAGCTTACTCGGACAGGATGATGGCTACACCTTC.

Here the CDR3 reads CASSSPGFNSPLHF. The DNA of the CDR3 is TGTGCCAGCAGTAGCCCAGGGTTTAATTCACCCCTCCACTTT. The rearrangement uses TRBV28 and TRBJ1-6; a possible D gene is TRBD1 (5 bases). V was trimmed by 5 bases and J by 6 bases, leaving 11 bases between them. Germline V gene sequence: CDR1 MDHEN, CDR2 SYDVKM. The CDR3 is 14 residues long.

The rearrangement uses TRBV7-9 and TRBJ2-3; D is possibly TRBD2 (5 bases). Germline lookup yields CDR1 SEHNR and CDR2 FQNEAQ (reference sequence). The CDR3 loop spans 15 amino acids. Here the CDR3 reads CAGQAPGSSTDTQYF. The CDR3 nucleotides read TGTGCAGGTCAAGCACCGGGGAGTAGCACAGATACGCAGTATTTT. The whole variable domain, filled in from reference TRBV7-9 and TRBJ2-3, reads DTGVSQNPRHKITKRGQNVTFRCDPISEHNRLYWYRQTLGQGPEFLTYFQNEAQLEKSRLLSDRFSAERPKGSFSTLEIQRTEQGDSAMYLCAGQAPGSSTDTQYFGPGTRLTVL.

The CDR3 DNA reads TGTGTCGCTTCCGGGATGAACACTGAAGCTTTCTTT. Its protein is CVASGMNTEAFF. The chain uses TRBV28 and TRBJ1-1; D gene uncertain. In germline, CDR1 is MDHEN, CDR2 SYDVKM. The CDR3 has 12 amino acids. Full variable domain (remainder filled in from reference TRBV28 and TRBJ1-1): DVKVTQSSRYLVKRTGEKVFLECVQDMDHENMFWYRQDPGLGLRLIYFSYDVKMKEKGDIPEGYSVSREKKERFSLILESASTNQTSMYLCVASGMNTEAFFGQGTRLTVV.

The rearrangement uses TRBV13 and TRBJ2-7; no clear D. CDR3 length: 13 amino acids. The V end was cut by 2 bases, the J end by 5 bases, with 10 bases between. The germline CDR1 and CDR2 sequences are PRHDT and FYEKMQ (reference sequence). CDR3 sequence reads: CASSLCAQDEQYF. The CDR3, as DNA: TGTGCCAGCAGCTTATGTGCGCAGGACGAGCAGTACTTC.

Concerning this clone: A junction boundary mismatches the germline segment, possibly from a read error. This chain joins TRBV2 and TRBJ2-2; 9 bases line up with TRBD1. Germline V gene lookup returns CDR1 SNHLY and CDR2 FYNNEI. The CDR3 contains 15 residues. The CDR3 here is CASRGTGSDTEELFF. The CDR3 DNA follows: TGTGCCAGCAGAGGGACAGGGTCGGACACCGAGGAGCTGTTTTTT.

This chain connects TRBV29-1 to TRBJ2-2; D is uncertain. CDR1 SQVTM and CDR2 ANQGSEA come from the germline V gene. The CDR3 has 14 residues. Trimming stripped 7 bases from V and 6 bases from J, with 18 bases between. This chain's CDR3 is CSASGRGTPGELFF. In nucleotides, the CDR3 is TGCAGCGCGAGTGGCCGAGGTACTCCCGGGGAGCTGTTTTTT.

This clone was seen once. V gene TRBV19 combines with J gene TRBJ2-5; unclear D gene. The V gene's germline CDR1 is LNHDA and CDR2 SQIVND (reference sequence). The CDR3 extends over 13 amino acids. The V and J ends lost 0 bases and 6 bases respectively, with 8 bases between them. DNA for the CDR3: TGTGCCAGTAGTATAGATGAGAAGCAGACCCAGTACTTC. This gives the protein CASSIDEKQTQYF. The whole variable domain, remainder taken from reference TRBV19 and TRBJ2-5, is DGGITQSPKYLFRKEGQNVTLSCEQNLNHDAMYWYRQDPGQGLRLIYYSQIVNDFQKGDIAEGYSVSREKKESFPLTVTSAQKNPTAFYLCASSIDEKQTQYFGPGTRLLVL.